This T cell receptor (beta chain) originates from a study of regulatory T cells in long-lasting Graves disease. iRepertoire HTBI primers and Arm-PCR of CDR3 regions built TCR beta libraries. TCRdb re-called the multiplex PCR reads through MiXCR, storing one row per CDR3 protein. The sample has roughly 450,000 distinct CDR3 sequences; 20% to 25% are singletons. Time point noted: persistent/refractory GD, antithyroid drugs over 5 years with positive TRAb. The TCR library was made from RNA extracted from PBMCs. The clonotype originates from a female donor with Graves disease. The source material was peripheral blood mononuclear cells (PBMCs), sampled when the disease was refractory, from a patient treated with antithyroid drugs.

In nucleotides, the CDR3 is TGCGCCAGCAGCCAATTCCGGACAGGTCCTTACGAGCAGTACTTC. Residues: CASSQFRTGPYEQYF. V gene TRBV4-1 combines with J gene TRBJ2-7, with TRBD1 matching over 7 bases. CDR3 length: 15 amino acids. V lost 2 bases to trimming and J lost 4 bases; unmatched junction nucleotides: 8. Germline V gives CDR1 MGHRA, CDR2 YSYEKL.